The present entry profiles one T cell receptor (beta chain) with its context. The study recruited people aged about 18 to 95 years across approximately 25 US areas. The entry originates in a study of blood T cell repertoires in COVID-19. Measured with immunoSEQ multiplex PCR; TCRdb has only the in-frame clones, and not every one. The sample includes fewer than 300,000 clones, approximately 88% of them seen just once. The CDR3 is 13 residues long. Germline CDR1 SGDLS, CDR2 YYNGEE. V was pared by 10 bases and J by 4 bases, with 11 bases of the junction left unmatched. The specimen sequenced was PBMCs or T cells enriched from blood (not recorded which). This rearrangement joins TRBV9 to TRBJ2-7; TRBD2 matches at 7 bases. The clonotype originates from a woman in her forties with acute COVID-19. The DNA for the CDR3 is TGTGCCTCCTCCCGGCGGGAGTCGTACGAGCAGTACTTC. Encoded protein: CASSRRESYEQYF. Complete variable domain (other parts from reference TRBV9 and TRBJ2-7): DSGVTQTPKHLITATGQRVTLRCSPRSGDLSVYWYQQSLDQGLQFLIQYYNGEERAKGNILERFSAQQFPDLHSELNLSSLELGDSALYFCASSRRESYEQYFGPGTRLTVT.